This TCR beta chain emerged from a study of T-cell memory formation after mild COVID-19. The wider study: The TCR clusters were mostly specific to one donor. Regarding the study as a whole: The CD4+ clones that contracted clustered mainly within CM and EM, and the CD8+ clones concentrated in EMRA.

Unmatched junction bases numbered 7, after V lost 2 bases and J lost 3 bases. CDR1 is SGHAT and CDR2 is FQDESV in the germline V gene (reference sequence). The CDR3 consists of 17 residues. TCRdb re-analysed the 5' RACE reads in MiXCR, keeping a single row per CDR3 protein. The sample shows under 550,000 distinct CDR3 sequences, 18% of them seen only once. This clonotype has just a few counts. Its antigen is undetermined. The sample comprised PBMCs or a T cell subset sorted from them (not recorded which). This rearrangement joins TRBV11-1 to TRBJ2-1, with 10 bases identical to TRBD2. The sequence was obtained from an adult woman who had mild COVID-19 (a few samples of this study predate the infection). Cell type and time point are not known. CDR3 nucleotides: TGTGCCAGCAGCTTAAGCGCTAGCGGGAGCATCTACAATGAGCAGTTCTTC. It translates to CASSLSASGSIYNEQFF.